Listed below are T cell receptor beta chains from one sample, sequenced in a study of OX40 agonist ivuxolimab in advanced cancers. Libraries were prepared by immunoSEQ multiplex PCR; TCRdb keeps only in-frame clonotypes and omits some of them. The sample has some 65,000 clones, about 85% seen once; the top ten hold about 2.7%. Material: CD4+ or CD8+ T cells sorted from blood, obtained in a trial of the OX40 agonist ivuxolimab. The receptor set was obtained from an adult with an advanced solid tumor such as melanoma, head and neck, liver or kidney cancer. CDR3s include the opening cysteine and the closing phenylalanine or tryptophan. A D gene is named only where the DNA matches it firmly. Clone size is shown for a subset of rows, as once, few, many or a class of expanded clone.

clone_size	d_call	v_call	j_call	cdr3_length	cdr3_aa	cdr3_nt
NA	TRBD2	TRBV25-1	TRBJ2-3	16	CASSEWEGTCSDTQYF	TGTGCCAGCAGTGAATGGGAGGGAACGTGTTCAGATACGCAGTATTTT
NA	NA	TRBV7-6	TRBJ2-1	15	CASSSVPGGYNEQFF	TGTGCCAGCAGCTCCGTACCAGGAGGATACAATGAGCAGTTCTTC
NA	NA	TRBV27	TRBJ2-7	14	CASSAVPQVLRQYF	TGTGCCAGCAGTGCCGTCCCACAGGTCCTACGGCAGTACTTC
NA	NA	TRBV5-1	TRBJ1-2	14	CASSLGQSFYGYTF	TGCGCCAGCAGCTTGGGACAGTCCTTCTATGGCTACACCTTC
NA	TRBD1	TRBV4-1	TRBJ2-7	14	CASSRGQGSYEQYF	TGCGCCAGCAGCCGCGGACAGGGCTCCTACGAGCAGTACTTC
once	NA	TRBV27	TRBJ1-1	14	CASSVRDWNTEAFF	TGTGCCAGCAGTGTCCGGGACTGGAACACTGAAGCTTTCTTT
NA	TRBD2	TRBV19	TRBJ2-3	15	CASSILAGNTDTQYF	TGTGCCAGTAGTATACTAGCGGGAAACACAGATACGCAGTATTTT
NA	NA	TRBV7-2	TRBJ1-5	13	CASSLRGSQPQHF	TGTGCCAGCAGCCTCCGGGGGTCTCAGCCCCAGCATTTT
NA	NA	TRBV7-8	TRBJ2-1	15	CASSVGSGRENEQFF	TGTGCCAGCAGCGTAGGATCGGGACGGGAGAATGAGCAGTTCTTC
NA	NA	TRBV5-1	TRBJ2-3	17	CASSLERQGGSTDTQYF	TGCGCCAGCAGCTTGGAGAGACAGGGAGGGAGCACAGATACGCAGTATTTT
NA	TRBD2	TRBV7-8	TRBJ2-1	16	CASSRGLAGGGNEQFF	TGTGCCAGCAGCCGCGGACTAGCGGGAGGCGGGAATGAGCAGTTCTTC
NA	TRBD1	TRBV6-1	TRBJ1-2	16	CASSEVETGAIHGYTF	TGTGCCAGCAGTGAAGTAGAAACAGGGGCTATTCATGGCTACACCTTC
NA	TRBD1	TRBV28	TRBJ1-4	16	CASSKRTGTGAEKLFF	TGTGCCAGCAGCAAAAGAACCGGGACAGGGGCGGAAAAACTGTTTTTT
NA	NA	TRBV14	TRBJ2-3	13	CASRGRGTDTQYF	TGTGCCAGCAGAGGCCGCGGCACAGATACGCAGTATTTT
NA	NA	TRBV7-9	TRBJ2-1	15	CASSPPGSNYNEQFF	TGTGCCAGCAGCCCCCCGGGGAGCAACTACAATGAGCAGTTCTTC
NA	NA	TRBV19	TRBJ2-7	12	CASSFPGYEQYF	TGTGCCAGTAGTTTCCCCGGTTACGAGCAGTACTTC
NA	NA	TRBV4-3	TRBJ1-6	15	CASSLDGTGNSPLHF	TGCGCCAGCAGCCTAGACGGGACGGGGAATTCACCCCTCCACTTT
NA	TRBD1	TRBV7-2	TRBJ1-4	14	CASSPAGQREKLFF	TGTGCCAGCAGCCCAGCGGGACAGCGAGAAAAACTGTTTTTT
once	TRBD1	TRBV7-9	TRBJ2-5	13	CASSPRGPETQYF	TGTGCCAGCAGCCCCAGGGGGCCAGAGACCCAGTACTTC
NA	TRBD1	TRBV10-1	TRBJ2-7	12	CAHRGVDYEQYF	TGCGCTCACAGGGGGGTCGACTACGAGCAGTACTTC
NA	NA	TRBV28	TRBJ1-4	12	CASSLNGEKLFF	TGTGCCAGCAGCCTGAATGGGGAAAAACTGTTTTTT
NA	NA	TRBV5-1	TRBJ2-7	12	CASSLEGHEQYF	TGCGCCAGCAGCTTGGAGGGGCACGAGCAGTACTTC
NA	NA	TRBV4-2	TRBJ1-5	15	CASSAGTTGNQPQHF	TGTGCCAGCAGCGCCGGGACGACGGGCAATCAGCCCCAGCATTTT
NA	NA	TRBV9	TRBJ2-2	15	CASSVGQVNTGELFF	TGTGCCAGCAGCGTAGGGCAGGTGAACACCGGGGAGCTGTTTTTT
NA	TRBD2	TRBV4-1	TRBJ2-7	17	CASSQDSTSGGRTEQYF	TGCGCCAGCAGCCAAGATAGCACCAGCGGGGGAAGGACGGAGCAGTACTTC
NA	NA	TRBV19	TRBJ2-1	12	CASSIGRNEQFF	TGTGCCAGTAGTATAGGTAGGAATGAGCAGTTCTTC
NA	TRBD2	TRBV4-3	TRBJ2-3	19	CASSQVRPGLAGSTDTQYF	TGCGCCAGCAGCCAAGTGCGTCCGGGACTAGCGGGGTCCACAGATACGCAGTATTTT
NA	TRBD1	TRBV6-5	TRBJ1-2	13	CASSGQGDYGYTF	TGTGCCAGCAGCGGACAGGGGGACTATGGCTACACCTTC
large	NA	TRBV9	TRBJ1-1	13	CASSAKPGSEAFF	TGTGCCAGCAGTGCAAAACCGGGGTCCGAAGCTTTCTTT
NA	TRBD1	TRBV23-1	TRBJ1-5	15	CASSLLARGRQPQHF	TGCGCCAGCAGTCTTCTGGCTAGGGGGCGTCAGCCCCAGCATTTT
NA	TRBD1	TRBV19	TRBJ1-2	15	CASSSRQGPNYGYTF	TGTGCCAGTAGTTCGCGACAGGGACCTAACTATGGCTACACCTTC
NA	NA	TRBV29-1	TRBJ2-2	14	CSVEQNGGTGELFF	TGCAGCGTTGAGCAGAACGGGGGAACCGGGGAGCTGTTTTTT
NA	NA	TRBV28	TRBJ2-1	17	CASSLIGGRALFNEQFF	TGTGCCAGCAGCCTGATTGGCGGAAGGGCCCTCTTCAATGAGCAGTTCTTC
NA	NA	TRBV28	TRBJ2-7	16	CASSPPRSAGGYEQYF	TGTGCCAGCAGTCCCCCGCGATCTGCGGGTGGATACGAGCAGTACTTC
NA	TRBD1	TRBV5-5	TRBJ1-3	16	CASSFSTGFSGNTIYF	TGTGCCAGCAGCTTCTCGACAGGGTTCTCTGGAAACACCATATATTTT
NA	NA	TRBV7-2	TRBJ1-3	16	CASSLAEGLSGNTIYF	TGTGCCAGCAGCTTAGCAGAGGGGTTGAGTGGAAACACCATATATTTT
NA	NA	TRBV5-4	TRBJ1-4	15	CASSFKSATNEKLFF	TGTGCCAGCAGCTTCAAGAGCGCAACTAATGAAAAACTGTTTTTT
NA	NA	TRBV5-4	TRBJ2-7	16	CASSNQIQGPRREQYF	TGTGCCAGCAGCAATCAGATACAGGGTCCCCGTCGCGAGCAGTACTTC
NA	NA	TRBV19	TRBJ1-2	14	CASSMSRQIYGYTF	TGTGCCAGTAGTATGAGTAGGCAGATCTATGGCTACACCTTC
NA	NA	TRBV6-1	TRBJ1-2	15	CASRANLPANYGYTF	TGTGCCAGCCGGGCCAACCTACCGGCTAACTATGGCTACACCTTC
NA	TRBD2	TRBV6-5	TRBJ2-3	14	CASNNGGSTDTQYF	TGTGCCAGCAACAACGGGGGGAGCACAGATACGCAGTATTTT
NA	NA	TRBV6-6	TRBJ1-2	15	CASSTRTDANYGYTF	TGTGCCAGCAGTACCCGGACCGATGCTAACTATGGCTACACCTTC
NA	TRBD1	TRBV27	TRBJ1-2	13	CASSPGQGYGYTF	TGTGCCAGCAGCCCGGGACAGGGCTATGGCTACACCTTC
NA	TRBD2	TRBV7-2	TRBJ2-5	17	CASSLVAGGLGLETQYF	TGTGCCAGCAGCTTAGTGGCGGGGGGGCTGGGACTGGAGACCCAGTACTTC